This T cell receptor (beta chain) is from a study of CD8 T cells in ankylosing spondylitis. General study findings and limits: A TCR beta motif of about 8 highly homologous variants appeared characteristic of ankylosing spondylitis blood. It was reported that disease-linked clones were significantly enriched in matched ankylosing spondylitis synovial fluid.

CDR1 is MNHEY, CDR2 SMNVEV, per germline (reference sequence). This CDR3 is 15 amino acids long. Trimming removed 2 bases at V and 1 base at J, with 10 bases between. One entry per CDR3 protein, called by TCRdb with MiXCR from the 5' RACE reads. Among under 150,000 distinct CDR3 sequences listed, approximately 17% were seen once. This clonotype was counted a few times. Its antigen remains unknown. The source is a male donor with ankylosing spondylitis. V gene TRBV27 combines with J gene TRBJ2-3; tentative D call: TRBD2 (6 bases). Sequencing input: blood, either unsorted or a sorted T cell fraction (not recorded which). This chain's CDR3 is CASSLRWGGTDTQYF. CDR3 nucleotide sequence: TGTGCCAGCAGTTTAAGGTGGGGGGGCACAGATACGCAGTATTTT.